This T cell receptor beta chain stems from a study of CD8 T cells in Susac syndrome. The authors sequenced TCR beta from blood CD8+ and CD4+ T cells. Treatment-naive patients with stable or active relapsing-remitting disease were the multiple sclerosis controls. The RNA, about 0.45 to 1 ug, was put through reverse transcription using random hexamers. The authors amplified TCR beta CDR3 across 54 Vbeta and 13 Jbeta using immunoSEQ multiplex PCR. TCRdb re-analysed the immunoSEQ multiplex PCR reads in MiXCR, keeping a single row per CDR3 protein. The sample shows more than 250,000 distinct CDR3 sequences, 92% of them seen only once. Germline CDR1 SGHVS, CDR2 FQNEAQ. Trimming stripped 4 bases from V and 3 bases from J, with 12 bases between. The CDR3 is made up of 14 amino acids.

Sequencing was carried out using CD4+ T cells from PBMCs. This chain uses TRBV7-8 with TRBJ2-5; tentatively, D is TRBD2 (6 bases). The receptor's source is a human donor with multiple sclerosis. Written as DNA, the CDR3 is TGTGCCAGCAGCTACGGGGGAGGAGAAGAGACCCAGTACTTC. This translates into CASSYGGGEETQYF.